The clone carrying this TCR beta chain has more than one count but fewer than ten. Its antigen remains unidentified. PCR was performed using 60 Vbeta and 13 Jbeta primers. Only in-frame clones appear in the TCRdb table, and some are missing; sequencing was by immunoSEQ multiplex PCR. The sample holds more than 140,000 clones, almost 85% seen once. The CDR3 runs to 14 residues. Germline assignment: CDR1 SGHDN and CDR2 FVKESK. The V gene lost 2 bases and the J gene lost 2 bases, with 9 bases spanning the gap. This sample stems from a study of cytomegalovirus exposure and HLA in healthy donors. General study results and limits: Among TCR sequences, most were rare, though some public TCRs appeared in many donors. Previous analysis showed most TCR beta V segments were productive about 87% or about 30% of the time.

This clonotype was obtained from a man aged 25 to 40 in good health and CMV-seropositive. Sequenced: PBMCs. The chain combines TRBV14 with TRBJ1-2; no clear D gene. The chain's CDR3 is CASSQHSMNYGYTF. In DNA form, the CDR3 reads TGTGCCAGCAGCCAACACAGTATGAACTATGGCTACACCTTC.